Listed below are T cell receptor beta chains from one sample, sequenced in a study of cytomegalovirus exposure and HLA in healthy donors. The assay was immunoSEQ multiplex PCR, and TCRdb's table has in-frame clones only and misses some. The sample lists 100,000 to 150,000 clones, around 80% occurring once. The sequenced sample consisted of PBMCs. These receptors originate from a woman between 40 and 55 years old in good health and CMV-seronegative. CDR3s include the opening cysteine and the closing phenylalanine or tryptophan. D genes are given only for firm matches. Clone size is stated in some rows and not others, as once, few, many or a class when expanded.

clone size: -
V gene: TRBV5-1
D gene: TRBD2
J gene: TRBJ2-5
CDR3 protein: CASSIGTSGYQETQYF
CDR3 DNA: TGCGCCAGCAGCATAGGGACTAGCGGATACCAAGAGACCCAGTACTTC

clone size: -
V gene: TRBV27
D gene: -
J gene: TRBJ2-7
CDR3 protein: CASSPLEAGVGEQYF
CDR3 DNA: TGTGCCAGCAGTCCCCTCGAGGCAGGGGTAGGCGAGCAGTACTTC

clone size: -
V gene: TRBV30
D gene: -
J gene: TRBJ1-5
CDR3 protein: CAYQDTGNQPQHF
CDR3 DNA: TGTGCCTACCAAGACACCGGCAATCAGCCCCAGCATTTT

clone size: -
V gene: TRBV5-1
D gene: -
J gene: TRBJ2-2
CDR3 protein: CASSLGPLRSRGLRVDTGELFF
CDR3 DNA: TGCGCCAGCAGCTTGGGCCCCTTAAGGTCGCGGGGTCTGCGAGTGGACACCGGGGAGCTGTTTTTT

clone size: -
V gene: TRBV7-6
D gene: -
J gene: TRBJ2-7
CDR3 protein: CASSSDSHSNEQYF
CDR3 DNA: TGTGCCAGCAGCTCGGACAGCCATTCCAACGAGCAGTACTTC

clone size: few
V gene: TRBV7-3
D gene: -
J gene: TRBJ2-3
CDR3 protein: CASKGASEDTQYF
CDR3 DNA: TGTGCCAGCAAAGGCGCTAGCGAAGATACGCAGTATTTT

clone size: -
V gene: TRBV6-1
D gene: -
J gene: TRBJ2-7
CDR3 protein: CASSEVVSYYEQYF
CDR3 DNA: TGTGCCAGCAGTGAGGTGGTTAGCTACTACGAGCAGTACTTC

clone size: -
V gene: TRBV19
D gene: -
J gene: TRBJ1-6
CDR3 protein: CASSDMGGSPLHF
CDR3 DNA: TGTGCCAGTAGTGACATGGGAGGGTCACCCCTCCACTTT

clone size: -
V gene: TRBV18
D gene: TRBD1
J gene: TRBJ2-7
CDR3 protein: CASSPPLSGGQGERYEQYF
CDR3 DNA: TGTGCCAGCTCACCACCCCTCTCGGGCGGACAGGGAGAAAGGTACGAGCAGTACTTC

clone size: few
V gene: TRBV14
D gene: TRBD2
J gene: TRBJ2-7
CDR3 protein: CASSQLAGGRYEQYF
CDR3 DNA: TGTGCCAGCAGCCAACTAGCGGGGGGAAGGTACGAGCAGTACTTC

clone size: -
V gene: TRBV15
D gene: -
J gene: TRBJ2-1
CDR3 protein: CATSRIKQIYNEQFF
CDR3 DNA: TGTGCCACCAGCAGAATTAAGCAAATTTACAATGAGCAGTTCTTC